One and the same sample provided the 14 T cell receptor beta chains below, sequenced in a study of T cells in women clearing cervical HPV infection. Some clones are missing from TCRdb's copy, which holds only in-frame ones; the method was immunoSEQ multiplex PCR. This table lists over 15,000 clones. The sequencing input was blood buffy coat. The receptors derive from a woman between 18 and 70 years old with a cervical HPV16 infection that either progressed to CIN3+ or cleared (not recorded which).

This clone counts as medium-sized by frequency. The CDR3 end falls 3 residues outside the read, so it is completed with the germline J gene. The rearrangement links TRBV18 to TRBJ2-5; a weak D match, TRBD1 (6 bases). Germline CDR1 KGHSH, CDR2 LQKENI. Trimming removed 0 bases from V and 2 bases from J, with 10 bases in between. The CDR3 runs 15 residues. CDR3 bases read: TGTGCCAGCTCACCACCGAACAGGGCTCAAGAGACC. It encodes CASSPPNRAQET. The CDR3 as a whole reads CASSPPNRAQETQYF.

On this clone: The read comes to an end 3 residues before the CDR3 does, leaving the germline J gene to fill in the end. The chain is built from TRBV7-2 and TRBJ2-7; possible D gene TRBD1, 6 bases. Germline assignment: CDR1 SGHTA and CDR2 FQGNSA. The CDR3 loop spans 13 amino acids. The V and J ends lost 5 bases and 6 bases respectively, with 14 bases between them. CDR3 bases read: TGTGCCAGCAGCCCAAGGGTAGGGGGCGAG. This sequence encodes CASSPRVGGE. The CDR3 in full is CASSPRVGGEQYF.

Concerning this clone: The read ends 3 residues shy of where the CDR3 ends; the end is completed using the germline J gene. The chain has TRBV11-2 and TRBJ1-2; 9 bases fit TRBD1. There are 12 residues in the CDR3. The germline V gene has CDR1 SGHAT and CDR2 FQNNGV. The CDR3 DNA, read in part, is TGTGCCAGCAGCTTAGGGACAGGGGCC. This sequence encodes CASSLGTGA. The full CDR3 protein is CASSLGTGAYTF.

Comments on this clone: Coverage ceases 3 residues before the CDR3 finishes, and the germline J gene fills in the end. The chain uses TRBV5-6 and TRBJ1-5; TRBD1 matches at 9 bases. The CDR3 is 15 amino acids. V gave up 4 bases and J gave up 8 bases; unmatched junction bases: 10. The germline V gene encodes CDR1 SGHDT and CDR2 YYEEEE. The DNA read from the CDR3 is TGTGCCAGCAGCCCCTTTGGACAGGGGCGGGAGCCC. It codes for CASSPFGQGREP. The whole CDR3 protein is CASSPFGQGREPQHF.

In regard to this clone: With the read ending 3 residues before the CDR3 end, the germline J gene is used to fill in that end. The chain uses TRBV20-1 and TRBJ2-3; TRBD2 aligns across 9 bases. The CDR3 sequence is 16 residues long. CDR1 and CDR2 from the germline V gene are DFQATT and SNEGSKA (reference sequence). V was clipped by 1 base and J by 4 bases; unmatched bases: 9. CDR3 bases read: TGCAGTGCTAGAGGGGAGGTAGCGGGAGTCCCAGATACG. Translating gives CSARGEVAGVPDT. The full CDR3 is CSARGEVAGVPDTQYF.

As for this clone: The DNA ends 3 residues before the CDR3 does, and the rest of the CDR3 is filled in from the germline J gene. This chain joins TRBV7-9 and TRBJ2-2; unclear D gene. Trimming cost V 2 bases and J 3 bases, with 7 bases left between them. The CDR3 is 14 amino acids. The germline V gene encodes CDR1 SEHNR and CDR2 FQNEAQ (reference sequence). The sequenced CDR3 bases are TGTGCCAGCAGCTTATTTGAGGACACCGGGGAG. Protein product: CASSLFEDTGE. The full CDR3 protein reads CASSLFEDTGELFF. Drawing the rest from reference TRBV7-9 and TRBJ2-2, the complete variable domain is DTGVSQNPRHKITKRGQNVTFRCDPISEHNRLYWYRQTLGQGPEFLTYFQNEAQLEKSRLLSDRFSAERPKGSFSTLEIQRTEQGDSAMYLCASSLFEDTGELFFGEGSRLTVL.

In regard to this clone: The read terminates 3 residues ahead of where the CDR3 ends, so the germline J gene completes it. The rearrangement joins TRBV7-6 to TRBJ2-1, with D possibly TRBD2 on 6 matching bases. Trimming stripped 0 bases from V and 7 bases from J, with 13 bases between. CDR3 length equals 15 residues. Germline CDR1 is SGHVS and CDR2 is FNYEAQ. This chain's CDR3 is CASSLAWGVVNEQFF. The CDR3 DNA, read in part, is TGTGCCAGCAGCTTAGCTTGGGGGGTCGTGAATGAG.

Comments on this clone: From the germline J gene comes the end of the CDR3, since the read stops 3 residues before it. The chain uses TRBV20-1 and TRBJ2-1; D may be TRBD2 (6 bases). There are 15 residues in the CDR3. Looked up from germline, CDR1 is DFQATT and CDR2 is SNEGSKA (reference sequence). Trimming stripped 0 bases from V and 4 bases from J, with 13 bases between. CDR3 in amino acids: CSARDLASVYNEQFF. The covered CDR3 bases are TGCAGTGCTAGAGATCTGGCTAGCGTATACAATGAG.

Details on this clone: The sequenced fragment ends 3 residues before the CDR3 boundary, so the rest is inferred from the germline J gene. This rearrangement joins TRBV19 to TRBJ1-5; TRBD1 might be the D (5 bases). V shed 9 bases and J shed 0 bases, with 15 bases lying between them. Germline CDR1 and CDR2: LNHDA and SQIVND (reference sequence). This CDR3 is 15 amino acids long. CDR3 DNA (partial): TGTGCCAGCCGGACGGGGGACGGTAGCAATCAGCCC. Protein: CASRTGDGSNQP. The whole CDR3 is CASRTGDGSNQPQHF.

About this clone itself: Read coverage stops 3 residues before the CDR3 terminus; the germline J gene supplies the remainder. This chain joins TRBV11-2 and TRBJ2-2, with 11 bases matching TRBD1. Germline V gives CDR1 SGHAT, CDR2 FQNNGV. J lost 5 bases, V lost 5 bases, and 4 bases had no gene match. The CDR3 runs to 15 residues. Here the CDR3 reads CASSPGTGGTGELFF. Incomplete CDR3 DNA: TGTGCCAGCAGCCCAGGGACAGGGGGGACCGGGGAG.

Frequency places this clone as medium-sized (0.01 to 0.1%). The read terminates 3 residues before the CDR3 end, so the remaining end is supplied by the germline J gene. The rearrangement links TRBV20-1 to TRBJ2-5; the match to TRBD1 covers 7 bases. Trimming took 5 bases from V and 2 from J; bases not matched to a gene: 5. Per the germline V gene, CDR1 is DFQATT and CDR2 is SNEGSKA (reference sequence). The CDR3 covers 13 residues. Incomplete CDR3 DNA: TGCAGTGCTTACCTGGACAGGCAAGAGACC. Protein: CSAYLDRQET. The whole CDR3 region reads CSAYLDRQETQYF.

As concerns this clone: With the read ending 3 residues before the CDR3 end, the germline J gene is used to fill in that end. The chain has TRBV28 and TRBJ2-5, with 9 nucleotides matching TRBD1. V dropped 5 bases and J dropped 5; count of bases not matched to a gene: 9. The CDR3 spans 15 residues. Per the germline V gene, CDR1 is MDHEN and CDR2 is SYDVKM. The CDR3: CASSPLTGGWETQYF. CDR3 DNA (partial): TGTGCCAGCAGTCCACTGACAGGGGGTTGGGAGACC. Together with reference TRBV28 and TRBJ2-5, the CDR3 gives the full variable domain: DVKVTQSSRYLVKRTGEKVFLECVQDMDHENMFWYRQDPGLGLRLIYFSYDVKMKEKGDIPEGYSVSREKKERFSLILESASTNQTSMYLCASSPLTGGWETQYFGPGTRLLVL.

Worth noting for this clone: The CDR3 end is not reached by the read, which stops 3 residues before it; the germline J gene fills it in. This chain uses TRBV4-2 with TRBJ1-2; D may be TRBD1 (6 bases). This CDR3 comprises 17 residues. Looked up from germline, CDR1 is LGHNA and CDR2 is YNFKEQ. Trimming took 0 bases from V and 7 from J, leaving 21 bases between them. Incomplete CDR3 DNA: TGTGCCAGCAGCCAAGATTCTCAATCGGGGGGCGTGGGTGGC. Protein sequence: CASSQDSQSGGVGG. The complete CDR3 reads CASSQDSQSGGVGGYTF.

On this clone itself: The DNA ends 3 residues before the CDR3 does, and the rest of the CDR3 is filled in from the germline J gene. The V call is TRBV10-3, the J call TRBJ2-5; a weak D match, TRBD1 (5 bases). CDR1 is ENHRY, CDR2 SYGVKD, per germline. The CDR3 length is 13 residues. V was clipped by 7 bases and J by 2 bases, with 11 bases between them. CDR3 bases read: TGTGCCATCAAATCGGCAGGGCAAGAGACC. Its protein is CAIKSAGQET. The complete CDR3 reads CAIKSAGQETQYF.